A single sample gave rise to the 8 T cell receptor beta chains below, sequenced in a study of vaccination effects on CD4 cells after COVID-19. Using viral peptide pools, the ViraFEST assay grew out antigen-specific CD4+ T cells prior to sequencing. With more than nine days of culture completed, CD4+ T cells were isolated. Vaccine recipients, nucleocapsid antibody negative, had no prior SARS-CoV-2 infection. Clones were read by immunoSEQ multiplex PCR, and TCRdb kept only the in-frame ones, dropping some. Among approximately 24,000 clones listed, approximately 83% were seen once. The antigens these receptors bind are not known. Specimen: CD4+ T cells from PBMCs cultured with HCoV-NL63 spike peptides, collected before COVID-19 vaccination. All receptors come from a human donor who received a COVID-19 vaccine.

The chain joins TRBV4-2 to TRBJ1-2, with unresolved D. This CDR3 has 16 amino acids. The V end was cut by 1 base, the J end by 4 bases, with 16 bases between. Looked up from germline, CDR1 is LGHNA and CDR2 is YNFKEQ. The CDR3 here is CASSQGGLRGTYGYTF. The CDR3 nucleotides are TGTGCCAGCAGCCAAGGCGGTTTACGGGGAACCTATGGCTACACCTTC.

The rearrangement uses TRBV9 and TRBJ2-7; 11 nucleotides agree with TRBD2. Trimming at V came to 0 bases and at J to 4 bases, leaving 6 bases not matched to a gene. From germline, CDR1 is SGDLS and CDR2 YYNGEE. The CDR3 has 16 residues. CDR3 nucleotide sequence: TGTGCCAGCAGCGTAGCCACTAGCGGGAGTTTTTACGAGCAGTACTTC. As protein: CASSVATSGSFYEQYF.

This clone was recorded a few times. The chain links TRBV30 to TRBJ2-7; 7 bases match TRBD1. V lost 3 bases, J lost 4 bases, and 3 bases stayed unmatched. The CDR3 is 12 amino acids. Germline CDR1 and CDR2: GTSNPN and SVGIG (reference sequence). The CDR3 loop reads CAWSPTGYEQYF. CDR3 nucleotide sequence: TGTGCCTGGAGCCCGACAGGGTACGAGCAGTACTTC. The variable domain in full, completed from reference TRBV30 and TRBJ2-7, reads SQTIHQWPATLVQPVGSPLSLECTVEGTSNPNLYWYRQAAGRGLQLLFYSVGIGQISSEVPQNLSASRPQDRQFILSSKKLLLSDSGFYLCAWSPTGYEQYFGPGTRLTVT.

This chain links TRBV29-1 with TRBJ2-7; 7 nucleotides match TRBD2. Germline V gives CDR1 SQVTM, CDR2 ANQGSEA. CDR3 size: 12 residues. V shed 4 bases, J shed 3 bases, and the junction held 3 bases outside the gene matches. The CDR3 DNA follows: TGCAGCGTTGGGGAGCGGGACTACGAGCAGTACTTC. It yields the protein CSVGERDYEQYF.

The genes are TRBV6-5 and TRBJ1-2; D not certain. Germline assignment: CDR1 MNHEY and CDR2 SVGAGI. V was trimmed by 7 bases and J by 0 bases, leaving 9 bases between them. This CDR3 has 13 amino acids. This chain's CDR3 is CASTPPANYGYTF. The CDR3 DNA reads TGTGCCAGCACCCCTCCGGCTAACTATGGCTACACCTTC.

This clone was detected a few times. This chain uses TRBV4-1 with TRBJ1-5; 7 bases map to TRBD1. With 4 bases clipped from V and 4 bases from J, the junction kept 10 bases outside the gene matches. The CDR3 loop spans 16 amino acids. Germline-derived CDR1 and CDR2 are MGHRA and YSYEKL. The CDR3, as DNA: TGCGCCAGCAGCCCTCTCGACAGGGAAGGGAATCAGCCCCAGCATTTT. Protein: CASSPLDREGNQPQHF.

The rearrangement uses TRBV29-1 and TRBJ2-4; no firm D call. Germline CDR1 SQVTM, CDR2 ANQGSEA. Trimming stripped 6 bases from V and 0 bases from J, with 9 bases between. CDR3 length: 13 residues. CDR3 in amino acids: CSVRTVAKNIQYF. CDR3 bases: TGCAGCGTCCGCACAGTAGCCAAAAACATTCAGTACTTC.

This chain connects TRBV19 to TRBJ1-2; D gene ambiguous. Germline V CDR1 and CDR2: LNHDA, SQIVND (reference sequence). CDR3 length: 16 residues. V gave up 3 bases and J gave up 0 bases, with 14 bases separating them. CDR3 bases: TGTGCCAGTAGTATCGACACGTCCAGGACTAACTATGGCTACACCTTC. Translating it yields CASSIDTSRTNYGYTF. The whole variable domain, remainder taken from reference TRBV19 and TRBJ1-2, is DGGITQSPKYLFRKEGQNVTLSCEQNLNHDAMYWYRQDPGQGLRLIYYSQIVNDFQKGDIAEGYSVSREKKESFPLTVTSAQKNPTAFYLCASSIDTSRTNYGYTFGSGTRLTVV.